This T cell receptor beta chain is from a study of read filtering for tumor transcriptome and immune sequencing. Trimming left V 2 bases short and J 3 bases short, with 12 bases between. The CDR3 runs to 14 residues. Germline values: CDR1 DFQATT, CDR2 SNEGSKA (reference sequence). This clonotype has ten or more counts. This library used around 400 ng RNA and molecular barcoded adaptors spanning alpha/delta and beta/gamma chains. A single record per CDR3 protein comes from TCRdb applying MiXCR to the reads. This table holds tens of thousands of distinct CDR3 sequences, under 25% found once. The V gene is TRBV20-1, the J gene TRBJ2-3; no reliable D call. Sequencing was carried out using a population of CD138-negative cells sorted from bone marrow. The receptor was isolated from a donor older than 35 with multiple myeloma. The CDR3 DNA follows: TGCAGTGCTAGAAAGGGTGAAGCGACAGATACGCAGTATTTT. It encodes CSARKGEATDTQYF.